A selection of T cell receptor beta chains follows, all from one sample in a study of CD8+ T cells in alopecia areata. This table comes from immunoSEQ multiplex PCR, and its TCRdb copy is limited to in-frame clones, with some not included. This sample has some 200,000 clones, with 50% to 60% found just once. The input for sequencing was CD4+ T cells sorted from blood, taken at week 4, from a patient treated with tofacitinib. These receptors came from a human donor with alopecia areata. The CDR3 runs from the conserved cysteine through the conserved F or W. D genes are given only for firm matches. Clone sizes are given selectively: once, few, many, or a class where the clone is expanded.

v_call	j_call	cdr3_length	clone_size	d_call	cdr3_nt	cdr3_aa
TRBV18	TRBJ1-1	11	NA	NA	TGTGCCAGCTCACCGGGACTGGGAGCTTTCTTT	CASSPGLGAFF
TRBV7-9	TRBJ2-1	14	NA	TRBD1	TGTGCCAGCAGCTTTGAACAGGGGAGAAATGAGCAGTTCTTC	CASSFEQGRNEQFF
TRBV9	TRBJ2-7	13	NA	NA	TGTGCCAGCAGCGTAGAACCCTCGGGGGAGCAGTACTTC	CASSVEPSGEQYF
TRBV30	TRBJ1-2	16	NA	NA	TGTGCCTGGAGAGGGCACCGACAGGACGGGGTCTATGGCTACACCTTC	CAWRGHRQDGVYGYTF
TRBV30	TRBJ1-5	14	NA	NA	TGTGCCTGGAGTGTAAAACCTCTCAATCAGCCCCAGCATTTT	CAWSVKPLNQPQHF
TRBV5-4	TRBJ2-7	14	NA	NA	TGTGCCAGCAGCTTGCTCCAGGTTACCTACGAGCAGTACTTC	CASSLLQVTYEQYF
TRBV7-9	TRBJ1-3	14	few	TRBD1	TGTGCCAGCAGCCGGACAGGGGGTGAAAACACCATATATTTT	CASSRTGGENTIYF
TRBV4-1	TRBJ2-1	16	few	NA	TGCGCCAGCAGCCAAGAGGGAAGGAGGTCCTACAATGAGCAGTTCTTC	CASSQEGRRSYNEQFF
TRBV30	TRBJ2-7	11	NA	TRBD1	TGTGCCTGGAGTCCCCGGGACAGGCTATCCTTC	CAWSPRDRLSF
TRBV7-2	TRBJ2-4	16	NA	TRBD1	TGTGCCAGCAGCTTAGGAACTGGACAGGGACTGAACATTCAGTACTTC	CASSLGTGQGLNIQYF
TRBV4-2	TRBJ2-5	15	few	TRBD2	TGTGCCAGCAGCCCCGGGACTAGCGGGGAAGAGACCCAGTACTTC	CASSPGTSGEETQYF
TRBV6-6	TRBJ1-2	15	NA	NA	TGTGCCAGCAGTTCCGAACCCTTAGGAGTCTATGGCTACACCTTC	CASSSEPLGVYGYTF
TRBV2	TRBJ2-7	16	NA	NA	TGTGCCAGCACTCAAGGCGGGATCCTGGGGTCTTACGAGCAGTACTTC	CASTQGGILGSYEQYF
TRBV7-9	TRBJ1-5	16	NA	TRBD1	TGTGCCAGCAGCGCCTCAGACAGGGAGTTCAGTCAGCCCCAGCATTTT	CASSASDREFSQPQHF
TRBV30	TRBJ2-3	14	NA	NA	TGTGCCTGGAGTGCGGGGCAAACCACAGATACGCAGTATTTT	CAWSAGQTTDTQYF
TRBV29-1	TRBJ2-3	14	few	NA	TGCAGCGTTGTTATTACAGTTCTCACAGATACGCAGTATTTT	CSVVITVLTDTQYF
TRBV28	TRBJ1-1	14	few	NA	TGTGCCAGCACCAAGGGAGGGCGGAACACTGAAGCTTTCTTT	CASTKGGRNTEAFF
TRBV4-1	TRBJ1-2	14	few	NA	TGCGCCAGCAGCCAAGCTTCTGGGACCTATGGCTACACCTTC	CASSQASGTYGYTF
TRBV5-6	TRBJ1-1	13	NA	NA	TGTGCCAGCAGTCTAACCATGGATTATGAAGCTTTCTTT	CASSLTMDYEAFF
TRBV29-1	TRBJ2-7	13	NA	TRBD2	TGCAGCGTTGAGGCGGGGGGCCAATACGAGCAGTACTTC	CSVEAGGQYEQYF
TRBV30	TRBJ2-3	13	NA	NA	TGTGCCTGGAGTGTACTGTCGGTCCGGAAGCAGTATTTT	CAWSVLSVRKQYF
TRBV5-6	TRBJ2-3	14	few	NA	TGTGCCAGCAGCTCCCTGGAATCCACAGATACGCAGTATTTT	CASSSLESTDTQYF
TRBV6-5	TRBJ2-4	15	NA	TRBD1	TGTGCCAGCGGAATACAGGGGGCGTCCAAAAACATTCAGTACTTC	CASGIQGASKNIQYF
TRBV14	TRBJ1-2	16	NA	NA	TGTGCCAGCAGTCGGGACTCGGGTATTGGACGTTATGGCTACACCTTC	CASSRDSGIGRYGYTF
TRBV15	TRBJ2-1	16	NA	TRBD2	TGTGCCACCAGCAGACTAGCGGGGCAGTCCTACAATGAGCAGTTCTTC	CATSRLAGQSYNEQFF
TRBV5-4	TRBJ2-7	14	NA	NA	TGTGCCAGCAGCTTGTGGGGAGGGGGTTACGAGCAGTACTTC	CASSLWGGGYEQYF
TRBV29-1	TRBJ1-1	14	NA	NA	TGCAGCGTTGAAGTGGCCGGATTGAACACTGAAGCTTTCTTT	CSVEVAGLNTEAFF
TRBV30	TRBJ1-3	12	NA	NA	TGTGCCTGGACAGGGCAAGGAAACACCATATATTTT	CAWTGQGNTIYF
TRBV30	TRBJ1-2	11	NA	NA	TGTGCCTGGAGCGAGGCCTATGGCTACACCTTC	CAWSEAYGYTF